This TCR beta chain derives from a study of T cells in Graves' hyperthyroidism and ophthalmopathy. At the level of the study: Before any treatment, at initial diagnosis, peripheral blood was collected.

RNA transcripts served as the template for amplifying TCR beta CDR3 regions. The HTBI set primed first-round TCR CDR3 RT-PCR. TCRdb reprocessed the multiplex PCR reads with MiXCR, giving one entry per CDR3 protein. The sample consists of about 710,000 distinct CDR3 sequences, 16% of them appearing once. This clonotype was observed a handful of times. The germline V gene encodes CDR1 DFQATT and CDR2 SNEGSKA (reference sequence). The ends lost 6 bases at V and 5 bases at J; junction bases unmatched: 7. The CDR3 has 13 amino acids. Newly diagnosed hyperthyroidism patients aged 18 to 65 years had disease lasting under 2 months. Together with thyroid ultrasound, orbital computed tomography, serum thyroxine and TRAb, clinical symptoms were used for diagnoses. PBMCs came from about 10 ml fresh peripheral blood.

The chain recombines TRBV20-1 with TRBJ1-2, with 9 bases that match TRBD1. This TCR was sampled from a man aged 18 to 30 with Graves' hyperthyroidism. Sequencing used blood. The CDR3 protein is CSATPGTGYGYTF. DNA of the CDR3: TGCAGTGCAACACCTGGGACAGGGTATGGCTACACCTTC.